This T cell receptor beta chain was profiled in a study of shared clonotypes between healthy human individuals. Assay used: immunoSEQ multiplex PCR; TCRdb lists only in-frame clones, some missing. The data hold a few hundred thousand clones, with roughly four fifths observed a single time. V shed 4 bases, J shed 1 base, and the junction held 9 bases outside the gene matches. From germline, CDR1 is SQVTM and CDR2 ANQGSEA. The CDR3 consists of 15 residues. The chain uses TRBV29-1 and TRBJ2-7, with 8 bases aligning to TRBD1. Sequenced: PBMCs. This TCR derives from a woman between 35 and 50 years old in good health. Some clones in this sample may be carry-over from other donors' samples. The CDR3 loop is CSVANLGTGSYEQYF. The DNA of the CDR3 is TGCAGCGTTGCCAATCTCGGGACAGGATCCTACGAGCAGTACTTC.